This T cell receptor beta chain was retrieved from a study of beta chain features in type 1 diabetes. A word on this clone: Its antigen is currently unknown.

Points from the study as a whole: Among all four CD4+ subsets, Type 1 diabetes patients had TCRB CDR3s that were moderately but significantly shorter. Within patients, naive, central memory and Treg TCRB repertoires seemed more similar than within healthy donors.

Every bit of the isolated RNA underwent reverse transcription, so sequencing read expressed TCRB transcripts. TCRdb keeps only in-frame clones here, not all; method: immunoSEQ multiplex PCR. The sample yields around 650,000 clones, 9.5% to 15% seen once. The CDR3 is 15 residues long. The V gene end was trimmed by 4 bases and the J gene end by 0 bases; junction bases not matched to a gene: 3. Germline values: CDR1 SGHTA, CDR2 FQGNSA. Input material: naive CD4+ T cells from blood. The rearrangement joins TRBV7-2 to TRBJ2-3; 8 positions agree with TRBD1. The TCR comes from a man in his thirties or forties with type 1 diabetes. CDR3 region: CASSSDRGSTDTQYF. The CDR3 coding sequence is TGTGCCAGCAGCTCTGACAGGGGAAGCACAGATACGCAGTATTTT. Based on the CDR3 plus reference TRBV7-2 and TRBJ2-3, the full variable domain is GAGVSQSPSNKVTEKGKDVELRCDPISGHTALYWYRQSLGQGLEFLIYFQGNSAPDKSGLPSDRFSAERTGGSVSTLTIQRTQQEDSAVYLCASSSDRGSTDTQYFGPGTRLTVL.